The clone carrying this TCR beta chain turned up a few times. Its antigen is still unknown. The treatment: oral pan-JAK inhibitor, 5-10 mg twice daily. The data derive from a study of CD8+ T cells in alopecia areata. V lost 0 bases and J lost 5; bases outside the gene matches: 13. This CDR3 is 17 amino acids long. CDR1 and CDR2 (germline): SGHRS, YFSETQ. Findings of the study overall: Patients shared TCRs less clearly than mice did, possibly owing to HLA.

Sequencing templates came from extracted RNA that was reverse transcribed into cDNA. Sequenced by immunoSEQ multiplex PCR; TCRdb stores in-frame clones only, minus some. The table has approximately 210,000 clones, about 40% seen once. The source material was CD4+ T cells sorted from blood, sampled at roughly week 36, from a patient treated with tofacitinib. This receptor was taken from a human donor with alopecia areata. The gene calls are TRBV5-1 and TRBJ2-5; 7 nucleotides line up with TRBD1. The CDR3 reads CASSLGLGTAGSETQYF. CDR3 DNA sequence: TGCGCCAGCAGCTTGGGACTTGGGACAGCTGGTTCTGAGACCCAGTACTTC.